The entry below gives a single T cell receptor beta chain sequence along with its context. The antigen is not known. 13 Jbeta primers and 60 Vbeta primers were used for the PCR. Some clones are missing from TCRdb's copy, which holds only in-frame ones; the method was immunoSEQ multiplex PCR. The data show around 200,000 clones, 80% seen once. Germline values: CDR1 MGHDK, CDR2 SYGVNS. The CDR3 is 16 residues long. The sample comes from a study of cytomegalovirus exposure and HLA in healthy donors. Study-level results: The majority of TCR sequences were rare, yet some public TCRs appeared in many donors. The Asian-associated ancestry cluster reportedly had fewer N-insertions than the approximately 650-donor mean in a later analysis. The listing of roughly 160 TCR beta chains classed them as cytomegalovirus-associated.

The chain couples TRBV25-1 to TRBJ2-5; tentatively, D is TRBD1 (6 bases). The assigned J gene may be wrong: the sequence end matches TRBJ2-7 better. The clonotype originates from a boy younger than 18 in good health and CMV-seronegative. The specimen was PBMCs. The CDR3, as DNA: TGTGCCAGCAGTGAGCCAAGGGACAAGTACTCCTACGAGCAGTACTTC. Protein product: CASSEPRDKYSYEQYF.